This is a list of T cell receptor beta chains from one sample in a study of beta chain features in type 1 diabetes. Data came from immunoSEQ multiplex PCR; TCRdb stores just in-frame clones and leaves some out. The table shows about 150,000 clones, with over 9% occurring only once. Sequencing used central memory CD4+ T cells from blood. The origin of the receptors is a man aged 25 to 45 with type 1 diabetes. Each CDR3 is given with its conserved first and last residue. Clone size is shown for a subset of rows, as once, few, many or a class of expanded clone.

v_gene	abundance	j_gene	CDR3aa
TRBV19	-	TRBJ2-7	CASSIPKASGYEQYF
TRBV5-1	few	-	CASSLAGEDGHSYEQYF
TRBV18	-	TRBJ1-2	CASSPTDDQGNGYTF
TRBV18	-	TRBJ1-1	CASSPLSSSPEAFF
TRBV7-3	-	TRBJ2-1	CASSLWLATGNEQFF
TRBV7-2	-	TRBJ2-5	CASSLGTGQETQYF
TRBV30	few	TRBJ2-7	CAWRFGTGITEQYF
TRBV28	few	TRBJ2-7	CASSPGAGTYEQYF
TRBV29-1	few	TRBJ2-6	CSVAGVGANVLTF
TRBV6-5	once	TRBJ2-1	CASSKPGLAVNEQFF
TRBV2	-	TRBJ1-5	CASSSQNQPQHF
TRBV7-3	-	TRBJ2-3	CASSDSGGRQYF
TRBV4-2	few	TRBJ2-7	CASSQGTGGGSYEQYF
TRBV5-4	-	TRBJ2-7	CASSSGTGVQYF
TRBV29-1	few	TRBJ1-2	CSAGDSSFF
TRBV7-3	-	TRBJ2-5	CASSLLAGETQYF
TRBV25-1	few	TRBJ1-1	CASSELAGQGNTEAFF
TRBV23-1	few	TRBJ1-2	CASSQSKAGAGVHYGYTF
TRBV27	-	TRBJ2-3	CASSPNTDTQYF
TRBV5-4	-	TRBJ2-7	CASSLAPGAYEQYF
TRBV7-2	few	TRBJ2-1	CASSLALAGEQFF
TRBV18	-	TRBJ2-1	CASSNGQGIGNEQFF
TRBV28	-	TRBJ1-2	CASSFSGGDYGYTF
TRBV29-1	few	TRBJ2-7	CSYIRGADYEQYF
TRBV7-9	many	TRBJ2-7	CASSSPISDEQYF
TRBV5-4	-	TRBJ2-3	CASSLARREGGTDTQYF
TRBV5-1	few	TRBJ2-1	CASSSYTSYNEQFF
TRBV5-1	-	TRBJ2-1	CASSLLAGGHNEQFF
TRBV7-2	-	TRBJ2-1	CASSLAPANYNEQFF
TRBV9	once	TRBJ2-7	CASSVDFGTSYEQYF
TRBV7-2	-	TRBJ1-1	CASSLNYRVAFF
TRBV7-9	few	TRBJ1-5	CASSLQGSNQPQHF
TRBV11-3	few	TRBJ2-3	CASSPGLAGGLADTQYF
TRBV19	-	TRBJ2-2	CASIRTGRAGELFF